This T cell receptor beta chain was profiled in a study of blood T cell repertoires in COVID-19 (dated by TCRdb to the early 2020s). For the study in its entirety: Collaborator samples came from the United States, Italy and Spain and covered acute and convalescent phases of COVID-19. The material from the prospective study consisted of cDNA or gDNA derived from T cells, B-cell-depleted T cells, or PBMCs. The dataset comprised deeply sampled blood TCRbeta repertoires from subjects exposed to, actively infected with, or recovered from COVID-19. The repertoires were released in a freely available public database meant as a resource for research on the immune response to SARS-CoV-2. The samples were drawn from the first 160 participants of the ongoing ImmuneRACE study and from some 1,300 subjects provided by 6 global collaborators. Nearly every sample came with metadata listing a de-identified subject ID, COVID-19 status, age in years and sex. Where available, HLA class I and class II types were obtained from metadata supplied by the sample provider rather than from assay-based typing.

Enrolling through a virtual design, the prospective study's participants ranged in age from roughly 18 to 89 years and lived across 24 United States geographic areas. In the prospective study, cohorts were assigned on the basis of participant-reported clinical history obtained from a screening survey and a study questionnaire. In the prospective study, mobile phlebotomists collected whole blood, serum and a nasopharyngeal or oropharyngeal swab from each participant. Additional blood draws and questionnaires over an approximately 2-month period could optionally be provided by prospective study participants. Prospective study blood samples were shipped either frozen or at room temperature before DNA extraction. Comments on this clone: The antigen this receptor binds is unknown. No qualities accompany the bases; no much larger clone lies one base away.

What the study reported, not specific to this receptor: Clinical and demographic metadata were provided uncurated, with the amount varying by source and participant.

TCRbeta CDR3 regions were amplified from genomic DNA by means of the immunoSEQ Assay, a bias-controlled multiplex PCR. Per the source publication's procedure: Within the assay, amplification of reference gene primers was used to estimate how many nucleated cells each sample contained. To quantify the absolute abundance of each unique TCRbeta CDR3 rearrangement, sequence reads were collapsed and filtered. For each sample, productive Simpson clonality was calculated as the square root of Simpson's diversity index across productive rearrangements. TCRdb stores this immuneACCESS table with in-frame sequences only. Part of the clones is absent; in the studies checked, under half of the shortfall reflects unresolved V genes, and no reason is known for the rest. V and J calls and clone size are those listed in that table; D and trimming were worked out from the DNA. For this sample the table gives over 350,000 clones, of which more than 75% were detected only once. The ten largest clones take up more than 0.9% of the sample.

The sample comprised PBMCs or T cells enriched from blood (not recorded which). This clonotype was sampled from a woman aged 30 to 39 with acute COVID-19.

The CDR3 protein is CASSMGQGRSYTF. The nucleotides are TGTGCCAGCAGTATGGGACAGGGAAGAAGCTACACCTTC. The chain employs TRBV12-3 or TRBV12-4 and TRBJ1-2, and TRBD1 aligns with 9 junction nucleotides. Reading from cysteine to phenylalanine, the CDR3 counts 13 amino acids. Left in the record is the CDR3 DNA by itself, 39 bases read in frame from the first base. Compared with germline, V lacks 5 bases and J lacks 9 bases; bases without a gene match: 7.